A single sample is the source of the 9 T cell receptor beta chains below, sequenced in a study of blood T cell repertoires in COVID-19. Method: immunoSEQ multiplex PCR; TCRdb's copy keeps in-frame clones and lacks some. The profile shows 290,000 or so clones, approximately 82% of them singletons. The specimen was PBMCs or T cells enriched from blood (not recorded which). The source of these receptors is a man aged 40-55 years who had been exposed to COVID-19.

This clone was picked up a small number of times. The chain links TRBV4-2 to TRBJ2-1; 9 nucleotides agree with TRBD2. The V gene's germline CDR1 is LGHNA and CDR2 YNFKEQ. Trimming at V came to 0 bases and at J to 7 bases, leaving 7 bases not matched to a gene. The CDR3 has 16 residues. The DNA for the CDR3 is TGTGCCAGCAGCCAAGATAGGGCTAGCGGGACAAATGAGCAGTTCTTC. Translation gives CASSQDRASGTNEQFF.

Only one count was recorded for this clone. The CDR3 spells CASGPGQDKRFKPYNEQFF. The CDR3 bases are TGTGCTAGTGGTCCCGGACAGGACAAAAGATTCAAACCCTACAATGAGCAGTTCTTC. This rearrangement joins TRBV12-5 to TRBJ2-1; 7 positions match TRBD1. Germline V gene data show CDR1 as LGHNT and CDR2 as FRNRAP. This CDR3 is built from 19 residues. The ends lost 5 bases at V and 2 bases at J; junction bases unmatched: 18. The entire variable domain, with the rest obtained from reference TRBV12-5 and TRBJ2-1, is as follows: DARVTQTPRHKVTEMGQEVTMRCQPILGHNTVFWYRQTMMQGLELLAYFRNRAPLDDSGMPKDRFSAEMPDATLATLKIQPSEPRDSAVYFCASGPGQDKRFKPYNEQFFGPGTRLTVL.

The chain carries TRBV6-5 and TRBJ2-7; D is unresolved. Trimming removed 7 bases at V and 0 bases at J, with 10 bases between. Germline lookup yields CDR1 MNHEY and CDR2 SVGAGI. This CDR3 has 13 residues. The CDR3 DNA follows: TGTGCCAGCATTCCGCGGAGCTCCTACGAGCAGTACTTC. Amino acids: CASIPRSSYEQYF.

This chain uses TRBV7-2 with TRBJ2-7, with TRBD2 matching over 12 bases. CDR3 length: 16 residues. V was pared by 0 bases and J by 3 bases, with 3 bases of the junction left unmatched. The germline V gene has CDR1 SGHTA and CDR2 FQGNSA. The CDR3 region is CASSLAGTSGRYEQYF. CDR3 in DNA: TGTGCCAGCAGCTTAGCGGGGACTAGCGGGCGCTACGAGCAGTACTTC.

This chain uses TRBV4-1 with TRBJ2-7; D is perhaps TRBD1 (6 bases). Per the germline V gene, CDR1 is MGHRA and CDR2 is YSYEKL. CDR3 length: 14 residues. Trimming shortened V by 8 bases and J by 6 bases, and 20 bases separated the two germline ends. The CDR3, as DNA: TGCGCCAGCCGCGGACAGACAGCCTTAGGCGAGCAGTACTTC. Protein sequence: CASRGQTALGEQYF.

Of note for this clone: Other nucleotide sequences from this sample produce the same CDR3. The CDR3 region is CASSVQGTDTQYF. For the CDR3, the DNA is TGTGCCAGCAGCGTACAGGGCACAGATACGCAGTATTTT. The rearrangement links TRBV9 to TRBJ2-3; D is ambiguous. The CDR3 contains 13 residues. CDR1 and CDR2 from the germline V gene are SGDLS and YYNGEE. Trimming stripped 1 base from V and 1 base from J, with 4 bases between.

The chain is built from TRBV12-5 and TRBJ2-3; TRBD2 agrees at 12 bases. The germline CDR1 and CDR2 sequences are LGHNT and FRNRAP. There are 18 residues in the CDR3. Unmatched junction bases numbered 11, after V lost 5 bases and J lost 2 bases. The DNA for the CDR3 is TGTGCTAGTGGTCCCCGGACTAGCGGGATCGGAGCCACAGATACGCAGTATTTT. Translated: CASGPRTSGIGATDTQYF.

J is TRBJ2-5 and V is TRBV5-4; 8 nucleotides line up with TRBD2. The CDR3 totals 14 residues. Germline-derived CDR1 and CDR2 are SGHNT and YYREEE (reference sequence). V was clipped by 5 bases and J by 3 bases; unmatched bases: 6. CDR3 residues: CASSHIGGEETQYF. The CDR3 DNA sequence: TGTGCCAGCAGTCATATCGGGGGGGAAGAGACCCAGTACTTC.

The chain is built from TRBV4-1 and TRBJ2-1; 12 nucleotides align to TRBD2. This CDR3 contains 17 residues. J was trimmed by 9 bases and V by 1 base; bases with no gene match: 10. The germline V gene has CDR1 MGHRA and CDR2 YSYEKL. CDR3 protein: CASSQAPNLAGGSEQFF. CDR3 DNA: TGCGCCAGCAGCCAAGCCCCGAATCTAGCGGGAGGGAGTGAGCAGTTCTTC.